A single sample gave rise to the 23 T cell receptor beta chains below, sequenced in a study of siplizumab effects on memory and regulatory T cells. TCRdb's copy holds only in-frame clones and misses some; the assay was immunoSEQ multiplex PCR. The sample includes about 120,000 clones, around 94% seen only once; the top ten take roughly 1.5%. The sample consisted of non-Treg CD4+ T cells sorted from blood. The receptor set was obtained from a human donor in good health.

In DNA, the CDR3 is TGTGCCAGCTCACCACTGGCCGTGACCCAGACCCAGTACTTC. Translated: CASSPLAVTQTQYF. V usage is TRBV18 and J usage is TRBJ2-5; no clear D. The germline gives CDR1 KGHSH, CDR2 LQKENI. This CDR3 comprises 14 residues. Trimming cost V 1 base and J 6 bases, with 12 bases left between them.

The chain is built from TRBV2 and TRBJ2-4, with 16 bases fitting TRBD2. The CDR3 is 18 residues long. V shed 4 bases, J shed 2 bases, and the junction held 5 bases outside the gene matches. From germline, CDR1 is SNHLY and CDR2 FYNNEI. Here the CDR3 DNA reads TGTGCCAGCAGTGGAGGGACTAGCGGGAGGGTGACCAAAAACATTCAGTACTTC. Its translation is CASSGGTSGRVTKNIQYF.

The chain employs TRBV6-1 and TRBJ1-5, with 7 bases lining up with TRBD1. The V and J ends lost 1 base and 5 bases, in that order; junction bases with no gene match: 2. This CDR3 has 14 residues. Looked up from germline, CDR1 is MNHNS and CDR2 is SASEGT. In nucleotides, the CDR3 is TGTGCCAGCAGTGAAGGACAGGGTCATCAGCCCCAGCATTTT. Translating gives CASSEGQGHQPQHF.

This clone was detected only once. The chain couples TRBV6-5 to TRBJ2-7; 8 positions match TRBD1. The germline gives CDR1 MNHEY, CDR2 SVGAGI. Trimming cost V 6 bases and J 3 bases; bases outside gene matches: 7. The CDR3 consists of 14 residues. CDR3 sequence reads: CASSRGTGLYEQYF. The CDR3 DNA reads TGTGCCAGCAGCCGGGGGACAGGTCTCTACGAGCAGTACTTC.

This clone has a single count. The V call is TRBV6-5, the J call TRBJ1-4, with a possible D match to TRBD1 (5 bases). Trimming removed 6 bases from V and 0 bases from J, with 11 bases in between. Germline V lookup: CDR1 MNHEY, CDR2 SVGAGI. The CDR3 extends over 15 amino acids. CDR3 amino acids: CASSEPGSTNEKLFF. The DNA of the CDR3 is TGTGCCAGCAGCGAGCCAGGGTCAACTAATGAAAAACTGTTTTTT.

V gene TRBV5-5 combines with J gene TRBJ2-3; 7 nucleotides match TRBD2. Germline V CDR1 and CDR2: SGHKS, YYEKEE (reference sequence). This CDR3 region has 14 residues. Trimming removed 4 bases from V and 1 base from J; junction bases left unmatched: 3. The CDR3 spells CASSQSGGTDTQYF. CDR3 sequence (DNA): TGTGCCAGCAGCCAAAGCGGGGGCACAGATACGCAGTATTTT.

In its sample, this clone was seen once. J is TRBJ2-5 and V is TRBV7-9; the D gene could be TRBD1 or TRBD2 (6 bases each). Germline-derived CDR1 and CDR2 are SEHNR and FQNEAQ (reference sequence). This CDR3 comprises 13 residues. The germline V and J ends were trimmed by 0 bases and 5 bases, with 7 bases remaining between them. The CDR3 DNA follows: TGTGCCAGCAGCTTAGCAGGGGGGGAGACCCAGTACTTC. This encodes CASSLAGGETQYF.

V usage is TRBV18 and J usage is TRBJ2-2; no clear D. From germline, CDR1 is KGHSH and CDR2 LQKENI. The CDR3 totals 12 residues. V was trimmed by 6 bases and J by 7 bases, leaving 9 bases between them. The CDR3 sequence: CASSRNDGELFF. The CDR3 region has the DNA TGTGCCAGCTCCAGGAACGACGGGGAGCTGTTTTTT.

The chain recombines TRBV9 with TRBJ2-2, with D tentatively TRBD2 (7 bases). This CDR3 has 20 amino acids. Germline assignment: CDR1 SGDLS and CDR2 YYNGEE. Trimming cost V 3 bases and J 0 bases, with 24 bases left between them. The DNA of the CDR3 is TGTGCCAGCAGCGCCCAGGTCGGGGGGCTTATCCCTTCGAACACCGGGGAGCTGTTTTTT. Translation: CASSAQVGGLIPSNTGELFF.

The chain uses TRBV5-4 and TRBJ1-2; D uncertain. The CDR3 has 13 residues. Germline CDR1 is SGHNT and CDR2 is YYREEE (reference sequence). V was cut by 2 bases and J by 4 bases, with 9 bases left in between. The CDR3 DNA reads as TGTGCCAGCAGCTTCGGCTCAACCTATGGCTACACCTTC. Its translation: CASSFGSTYGYTF.

V is TRBV4-2 and J is TRBJ2-1; tentatively, D is TRBD2 (6 bases). The V end was cut by 6 bases, the J end by 0 bases, with 15 bases between. The germline V gene has CDR1 LGHNA and CDR2 YNFKEQ. The CDR3 has 16 residues. The CDR3 bases are TGTGCCAGCAGTCCTCTACGGGGGAGCTCCTACAATGAGCAGTTCTTC. Amino acids: CASSPLRGSSYNEQFF.

The chain carries TRBV7-2 and TRBJ1-1; TRBD1 is a possible D gene (6 bases). Germline V lookup: CDR1 SGHTA, CDR2 FQGNSA. V lost 4 bases, J lost 8 bases, and 20 bases lay in between. This CDR3 has 15 amino acids. CDR3 protein: CASSSSAGVGAEAFF. In DNA, the CDR3 is TGTGCCAGCAGCTCCTCCGCCGGGGTGGGGGCAGAAGCTTTCTTT.

Concerning this clone itself: Other nucleotide sequences in the sample specify the same CDR3. The rearrangement uses TRBV5-1 and TRBJ1-4; D is possibly TRBD1 (5 bases). The CDR3 is 14 amino acids. Trimming pared 0 bases from V and 5 bases from J, leaving 8 bases between. Germline V gene data show CDR1 as SGHRS and CDR2 as YFSETQ. This CDR3 is CASSLGQGNEKLFF. The CDR3 bases are TGCGCCAGCAGCTTGGGGCAGGGAAATGAAAAACTGTTTTTT. The entire variable domain, with the rest obtained from reference TRBV5-1 and TRBJ1-4, is as follows: KAGVTQTPRYLIKTRGQQVTLSCSPISGHRSVSWYQQTPGQGLQFLFEYFSETQRNKGNFPGRFSGRQFSNSRSEMNVSTLELGDSALYLCASSLGQGNEKLFFGSGTQLSVL.

The CDR3 sequence is CASSATWSINNGAFF. CDR3 DNA sequence: TGTGCCAGCAGTGCCACTTGGTCCATTAATAACGGAGCTTTCTTT. The V gene is TRBV2, the J gene TRBJ1-1; D not resolved. The CDR3 loop spans 15 amino acids. V was cut by 4 bases and J by 10 bases, with 22 bases left in between. CDR1 is SNHLY and CDR2 is FYNNEI in the germline V gene.

This clone was counted a single time. The chain links TRBV4-1 to TRBJ2-2; TRBD2 matches at 11 bases. The trim removed 4 bases at V and 7 bases at J, leaving 5 bases unmatched. The CDR3 has 15 residues. Germline CDR1 reads MGHRA; CDR2 reads YSYEKL. CDR3 DNA sequence: TGCGCCAGCAGCCTAGCGGGAGGGAGGGACGGGGAGCTGTTTTTT. This translates into CASSLAGGRDGELFF.

This sequence joins TRBV5-4 and TRBJ2-4; TRBD1 matches at 8 bases. Germline lookup yields CDR1 SGHNT and CDR2 YYREEE (reference sequence). This CDR3 is built from 14 residues. V trimming: 5 bases; J trimming: 5 bases; junction bases outside the gene matches: 6. The CDR3 protein is CASRPDRDQNIQYF. The CDR3 coding sequence is TGTGCCAGCAGGCCGGACAGGGATCAAAACATTCAGTACTTC.

The DNA for the CDR3 is TGTGCCAGCAGTTTGCGGGAGGTTAGCACAGATACGCAGTATTTT. Its protein product is CASSLREVSTDTQYF. V and J are TRBV6-5 and TRBJ2-3; 8 bases are shared with TRBD2. The V segment lost 4 bases and the J segment 0 bases; nucleotides outside the gene matches: 3. This CDR3 is built from 15 residues. CDR1 and CDR2 (germline): MNHEY, SVGAGI.

This rearrangement joins TRBV19 to TRBJ2-5; D assignment may be TRBD1 or TRBD2 (5 bases each). Looked up from germline, CDR1 is LNHDA and CDR2 is SQIVND (reference sequence). V lost 7 bases and J lost 2, with 17 bases in between. This CDR3 region has 15 residues. The CDR3 region is CASIDPSGPQETQYF. CDR3 in DNA: TGTGCCAGTATCGATCCCTCGGGACCTCAAGAGACCCAGTACTTC.

CDR3 sequence: CAWTVSNTGELFF. CDR3 bases: TGTGCCTGGACGGTCTCGAACACCGGGGAGCTGTTTTTT. The V call is TRBV30, the J call TRBJ2-2, with D unclear. CDR3 length equals 13 residues. CDR1 and CDR2 from the germline V gene are GTSNPN and SVGIG (reference sequence). Trimming pared 4 bases from V and 0 bases from J, leaving 6 bases between.

The chain has TRBV18 and TRBJ1-4; D is uncertain. The germline V gene encodes CDR1 KGHSH and CDR2 LQKENI. The CDR3 length is 15 residues. Deletions cut 2 bases from V and 4 bases from J, with 11 bases between. The CDR3 is CASSPMAGNNEKLFF. DNA of the CDR3: TGTGCCAGCTCACCAATGGCCGGGAATAATGAAAAACTGTTTTTT.

V usage is TRBV19 and J usage is TRBJ2-2; D remains unclear. V lost 0 bases, J lost 6 bases, and 5 bases lay in between. CDR1 is LNHDA and CDR2 is SQIVND in the germline V gene (reference sequence). CDR3 length: 13 residues. The CDR3 is CASSIEFSGELFF. CDR3 sequence (DNA): TGTGCCAGTAGTATAGAGTTTTCCGGGGAGCTGTTTTTT. Using reference TRBV19 and TRBJ2-2 for the parts outside the CDR3, the full variable domain is DGGITQSPKYLFRKEGQNVTLSCEQNLNHDAMYWYRQDPGQGLRLIYYSQIVNDFQKGDIAEGYSVSREKKESFPLTVTSAQKNPTAFYLCASSIEFSGELFFGEGSRLTVL.

The rearrangement joins TRBV7-2 to TRBJ2-5, with D unclear. Trimming cost V 5 bases and J 5 bases, with 15 bases left between them. This CDR3 spans 14 amino acids. Looked up from germline, CDR1 is SGHTA and CDR2 is FQGNSA. CDR3 region: CASSPALGMETQYF. The CDR3 region has the DNA TGTGCCAGCAGCCCCGCTCTGGGGATGGAGACCCAGTACTTC.

In this sample, this clone turned up once. The genes are TRBV15 and TRBJ2-7, with 9 bases identical to TRBD1. The V gene's germline CDR1 is LNHNV and CDR2 YYDKDF (reference sequence). Trimming cost V 4 bases and J 6 bases; bases outside gene matches: 7. The CDR3 loop spans 14 amino acids. CDR3 bases: TGTGCCACCAGCATAGTGGACAGGGGTAGCGAGCAGTACTTC. As protein: CATSIVDRGSEQYF.